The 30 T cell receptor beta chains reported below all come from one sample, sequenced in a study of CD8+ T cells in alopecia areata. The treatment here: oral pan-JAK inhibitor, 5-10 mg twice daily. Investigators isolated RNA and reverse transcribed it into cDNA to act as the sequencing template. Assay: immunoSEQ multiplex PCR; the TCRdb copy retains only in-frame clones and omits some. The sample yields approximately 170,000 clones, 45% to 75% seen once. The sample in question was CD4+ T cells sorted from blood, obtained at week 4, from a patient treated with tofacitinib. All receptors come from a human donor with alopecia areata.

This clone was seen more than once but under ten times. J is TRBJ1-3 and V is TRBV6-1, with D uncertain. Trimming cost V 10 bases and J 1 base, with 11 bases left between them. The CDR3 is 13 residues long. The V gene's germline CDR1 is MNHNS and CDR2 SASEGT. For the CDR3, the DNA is TGTGCCACCTCGACCGTTTCTGGAAACACCATATATTTT. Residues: CATSTVSGNTIYF.

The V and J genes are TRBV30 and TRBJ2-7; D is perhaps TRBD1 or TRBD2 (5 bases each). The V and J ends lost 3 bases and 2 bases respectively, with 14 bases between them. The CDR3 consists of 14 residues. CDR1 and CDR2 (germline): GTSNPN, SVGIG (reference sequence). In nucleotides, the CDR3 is TGTGCCTGGAGAACGTTTGAGGGACCCTACGAGCAGTACTTC. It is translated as CAWRTFEGPYEQYF.

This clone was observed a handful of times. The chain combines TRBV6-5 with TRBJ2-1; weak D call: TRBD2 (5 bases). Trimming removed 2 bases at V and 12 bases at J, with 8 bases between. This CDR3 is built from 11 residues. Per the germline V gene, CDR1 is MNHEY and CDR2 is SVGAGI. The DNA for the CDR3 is TGTGCCAGCAGTTACAGGGAGCGGCAGTTCTTC. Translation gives CASSYRERQFF.

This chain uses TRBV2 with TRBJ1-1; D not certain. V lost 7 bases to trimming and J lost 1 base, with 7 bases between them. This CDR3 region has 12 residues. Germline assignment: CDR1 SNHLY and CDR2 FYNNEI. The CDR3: CASMLANTEAFF. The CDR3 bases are TGTGCCAGCATGCTCGCGAACACTGAAGCTTTCTTT.

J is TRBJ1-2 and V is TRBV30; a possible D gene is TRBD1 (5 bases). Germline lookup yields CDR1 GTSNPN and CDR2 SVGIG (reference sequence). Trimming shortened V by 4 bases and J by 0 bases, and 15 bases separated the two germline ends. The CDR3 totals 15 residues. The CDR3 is CAWNGGKQTNYGYTF. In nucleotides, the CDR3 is TGTGCCTGGAATGGGGGAAAGCAAACTAACTATGGCTACACCTTC.

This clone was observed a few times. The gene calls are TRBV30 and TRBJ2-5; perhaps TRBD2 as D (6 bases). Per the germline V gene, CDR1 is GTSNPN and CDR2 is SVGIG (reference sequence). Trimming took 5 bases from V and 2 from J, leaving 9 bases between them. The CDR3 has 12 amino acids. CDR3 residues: CAWGTSQETQYF. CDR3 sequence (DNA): TGTGCCTGGGGGACTTCTCAAGAGACCCAGTACTTC.

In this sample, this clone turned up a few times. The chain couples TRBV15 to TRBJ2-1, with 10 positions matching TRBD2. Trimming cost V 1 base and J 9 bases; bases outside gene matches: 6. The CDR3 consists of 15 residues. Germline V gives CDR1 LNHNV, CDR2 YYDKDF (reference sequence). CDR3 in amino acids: CATSRGLAGKGEQFF. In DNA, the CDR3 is TGTGCCACCAGCAGAGGACTAGCGGGTAAGGGTGAGCAGTTCTTC. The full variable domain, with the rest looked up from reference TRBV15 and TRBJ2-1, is DAMVIQNPRYQVTQFGKPVTLSCSQTLNHNVMYWYQQKSSQAPKLLFHYYDKDFNNEADTPDNFQSRRPNTSFCFLDIRSPGLGDTAMYLCATSRGLAGKGEQFFGPGTRLTVL.

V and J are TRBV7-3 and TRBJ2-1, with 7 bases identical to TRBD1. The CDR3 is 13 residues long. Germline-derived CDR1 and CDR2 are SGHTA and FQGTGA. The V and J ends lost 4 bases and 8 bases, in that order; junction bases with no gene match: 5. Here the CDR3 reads CASSSNRGHEQFF. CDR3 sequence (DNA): TGTGCCAGCAGCTCGAACAGGGGCCATGAGCAGTTCTTC.

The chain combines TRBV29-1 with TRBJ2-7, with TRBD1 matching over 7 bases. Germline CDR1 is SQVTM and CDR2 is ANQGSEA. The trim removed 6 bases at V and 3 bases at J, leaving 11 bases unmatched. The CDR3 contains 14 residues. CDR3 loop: CSVKAPGQSYEQYF. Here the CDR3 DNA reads TGCAGCGTAAAAGCACCGGGACAGAGCTACGAGCAGTACTTC.

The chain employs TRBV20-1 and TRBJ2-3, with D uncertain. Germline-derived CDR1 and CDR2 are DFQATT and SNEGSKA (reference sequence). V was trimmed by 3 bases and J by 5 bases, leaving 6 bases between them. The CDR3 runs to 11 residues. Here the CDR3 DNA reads TGCAGTGCTAGTGAAGGAGATACGCAGTATTTT. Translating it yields CSASEGDTQYF.

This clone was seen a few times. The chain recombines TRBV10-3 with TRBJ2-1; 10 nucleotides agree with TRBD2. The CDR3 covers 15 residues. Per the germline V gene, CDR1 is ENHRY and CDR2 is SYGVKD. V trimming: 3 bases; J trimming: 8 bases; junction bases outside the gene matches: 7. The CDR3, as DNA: TGTGCCATCAGTGACCCGGGGCTAGCGGGGGATGAGCAGTTCTTC. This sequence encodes CAISDPGLAGDEQFF.

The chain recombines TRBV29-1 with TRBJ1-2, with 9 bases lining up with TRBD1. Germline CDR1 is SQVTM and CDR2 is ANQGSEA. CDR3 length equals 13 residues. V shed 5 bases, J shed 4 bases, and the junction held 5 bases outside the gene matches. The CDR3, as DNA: TGCAGCGTTCGCGACAGGGGGATCTATGGCTACACCTTC. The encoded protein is CSVRDRGIYGYTF.

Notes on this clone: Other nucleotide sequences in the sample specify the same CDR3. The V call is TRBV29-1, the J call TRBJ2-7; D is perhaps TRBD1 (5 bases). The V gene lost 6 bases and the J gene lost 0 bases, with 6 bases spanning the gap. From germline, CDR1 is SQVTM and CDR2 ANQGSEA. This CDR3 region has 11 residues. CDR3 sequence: CSVGVSYEQYF. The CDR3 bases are TGCAGCGTAGGGGTCTCCTACGAGCAGTACTTC.

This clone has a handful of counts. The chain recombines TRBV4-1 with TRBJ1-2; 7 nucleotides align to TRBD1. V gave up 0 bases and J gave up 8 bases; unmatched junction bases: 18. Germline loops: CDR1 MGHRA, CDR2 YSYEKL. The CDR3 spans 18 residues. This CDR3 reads CASSQDLAGTDLRGGYTF. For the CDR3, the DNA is TGCGCCAGCAGCCAAGATCTCGCAGGGACAGATTTACGGGGAGGCTACACCTTC.

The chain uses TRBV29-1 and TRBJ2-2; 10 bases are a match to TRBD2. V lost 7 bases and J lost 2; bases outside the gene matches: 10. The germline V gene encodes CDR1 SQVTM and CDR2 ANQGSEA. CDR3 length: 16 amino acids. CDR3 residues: CSGGLTSGINTGELFF. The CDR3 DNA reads TGCAGCGGCGGCCTTACTAGCGGGATTAACACCGGGGAGCTGTTTTTT.

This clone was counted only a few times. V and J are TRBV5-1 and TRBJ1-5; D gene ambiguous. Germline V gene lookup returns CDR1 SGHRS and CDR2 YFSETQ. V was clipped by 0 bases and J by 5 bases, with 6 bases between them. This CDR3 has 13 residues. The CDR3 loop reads CASSLDSHQPQHF. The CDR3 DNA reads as TGCGCCAGCAGCTTGGACAGCCATCAGCCCCAGCATTTT.

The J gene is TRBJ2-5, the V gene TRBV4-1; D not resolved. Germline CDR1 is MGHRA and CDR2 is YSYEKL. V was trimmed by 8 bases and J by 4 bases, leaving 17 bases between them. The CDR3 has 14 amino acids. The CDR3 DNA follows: TGCGCCAGCTCGACGCCGCTCCGAGTAGAGACCCAGTACTTC. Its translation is CASSTPLRVETQYF.

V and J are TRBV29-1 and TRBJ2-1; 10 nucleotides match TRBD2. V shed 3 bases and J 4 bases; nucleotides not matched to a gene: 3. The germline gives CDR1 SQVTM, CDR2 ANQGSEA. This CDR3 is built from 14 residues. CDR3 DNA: TGCAGCGTTGACGGGACTAGCGATTACAATGAGCAGTTCTTC. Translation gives CSVDGTSDYNEQFF.

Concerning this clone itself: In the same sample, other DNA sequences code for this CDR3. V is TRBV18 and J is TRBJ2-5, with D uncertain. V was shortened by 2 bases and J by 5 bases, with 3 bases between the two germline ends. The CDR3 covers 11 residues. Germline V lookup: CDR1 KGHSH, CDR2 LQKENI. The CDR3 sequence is CASSPSETQYF. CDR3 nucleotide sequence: TGTGCCAGCTCACCAAGCGAGACCCAGTACTTC.

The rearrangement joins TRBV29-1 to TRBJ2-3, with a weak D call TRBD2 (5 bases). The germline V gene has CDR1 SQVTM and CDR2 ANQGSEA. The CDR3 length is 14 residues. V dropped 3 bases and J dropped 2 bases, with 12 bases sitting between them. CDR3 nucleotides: TGCAGCGTTGACCCGGGGAGACTCACAGATACGCAGTATTTT. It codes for CSVDPGRLTDTQYF.

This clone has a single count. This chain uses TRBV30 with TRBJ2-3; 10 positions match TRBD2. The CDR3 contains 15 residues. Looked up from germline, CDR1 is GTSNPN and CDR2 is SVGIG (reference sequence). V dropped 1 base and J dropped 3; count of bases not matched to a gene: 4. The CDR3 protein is CAWSGLAGNTDTQYF. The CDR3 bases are TGTGCCTGGAGTGGACTAGCGGGTAATACAGATACGCAGTATTTT.

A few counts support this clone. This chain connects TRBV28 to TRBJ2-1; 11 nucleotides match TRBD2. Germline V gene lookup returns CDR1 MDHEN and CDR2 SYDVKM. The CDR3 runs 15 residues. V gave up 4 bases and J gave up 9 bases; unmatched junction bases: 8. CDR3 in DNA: TGTGCCAGCAGTTCCCCGGGTAGCGGGAGGGCTGAGCAGTTCTTC. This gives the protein CASSSPGSGRAEQFF.

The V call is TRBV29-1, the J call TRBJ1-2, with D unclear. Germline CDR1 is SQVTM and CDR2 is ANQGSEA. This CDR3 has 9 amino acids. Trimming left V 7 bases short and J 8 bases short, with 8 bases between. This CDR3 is CSGATGYTF. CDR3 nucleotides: TGCAGCGGGGCCACGGGCTACACCTTC.

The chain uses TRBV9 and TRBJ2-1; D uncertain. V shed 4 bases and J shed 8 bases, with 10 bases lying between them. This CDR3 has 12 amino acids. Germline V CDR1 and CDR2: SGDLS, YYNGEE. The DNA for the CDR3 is TGTGCCAGCAGCCTCCTTGAACATGAGCAGTTCTTC. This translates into CASSLLEHEQFF.

The CDR3 region has the DNA TGTGCCAGCAGCGCGCCCGGGAGAACAGATACGCAGTATTTT. Translation gives CASSAPGRTDTQYF. The chain joins TRBV6-1 to TRBJ2-3, with a possible D match to TRBD2 (6 bases). CDR1 MNHNS and CDR2 SASEGT come from the germline V gene. Trimming cost V 6 bases and J 3 bases, with 13 bases left between them. This CDR3 region has 14 residues.

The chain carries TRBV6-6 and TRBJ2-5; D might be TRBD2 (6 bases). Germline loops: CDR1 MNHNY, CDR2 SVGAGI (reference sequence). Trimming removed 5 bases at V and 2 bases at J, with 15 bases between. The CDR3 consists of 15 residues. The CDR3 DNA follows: TGTGCCAGCAGTCCCCACGGGGGAGGTCAAGAGACCCAGTACTTC. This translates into CASSPHGGGQETQYF.

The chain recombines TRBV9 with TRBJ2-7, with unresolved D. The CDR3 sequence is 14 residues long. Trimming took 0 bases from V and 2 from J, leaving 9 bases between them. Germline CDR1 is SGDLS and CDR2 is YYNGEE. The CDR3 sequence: CASSVEHGTYEQYF. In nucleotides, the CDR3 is TGTGCCAGCAGCGTAGAACATGGAACCTACGAGCAGTACTTC. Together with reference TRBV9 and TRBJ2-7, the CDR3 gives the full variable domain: DSGVTQTPKHLITATGQRVTLRCSPRSGDLSVYWYQQSLDQGLQFLIQYYNGEERAKGNILERFSAQQFPDLHSELNLSSLELGDSALYFCASSVEHGTYEQYFGPGTRLTVT.

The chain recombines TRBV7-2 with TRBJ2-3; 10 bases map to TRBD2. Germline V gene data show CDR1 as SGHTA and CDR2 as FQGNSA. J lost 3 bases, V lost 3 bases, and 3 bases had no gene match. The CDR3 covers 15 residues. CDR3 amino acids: CASSLSSGRTDTQYF. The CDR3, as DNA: TGTGCCAGCAGCTTGTCTAGCGGGAGAACAGATACGCAGTATTTT. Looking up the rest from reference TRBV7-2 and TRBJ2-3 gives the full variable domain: GAGVSQSPSNKVTEKGKDVELRCDPISGHTALYWYRQSLGQGLEFLIYFQGNSAPDKSGLPSDRFSAERTGGSVSTLTIQRTQQEDSAVYLCASSLSSGRTDTQYFGPGTRLTVL.

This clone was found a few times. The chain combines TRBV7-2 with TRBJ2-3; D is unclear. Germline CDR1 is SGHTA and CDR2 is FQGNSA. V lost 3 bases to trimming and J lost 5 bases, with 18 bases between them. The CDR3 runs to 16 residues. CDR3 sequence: CASSFRPSVRQDTQYF. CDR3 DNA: TGTGCCAGCAGCTTCCGACCCTCGGTTCGTCAAGATACGCAGTATTTT.

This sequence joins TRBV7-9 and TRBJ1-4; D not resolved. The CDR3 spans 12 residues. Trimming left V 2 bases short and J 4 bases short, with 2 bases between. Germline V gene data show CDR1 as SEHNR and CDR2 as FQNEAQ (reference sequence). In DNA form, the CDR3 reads TGTGCCAGCAGCTTAAATAATGAAAAACTGTTTTTT. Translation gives CASSLNNEKLFF.